The clone carrying this TCR beta chain appeared once. Its antigen is still unknown. V was trimmed by 5 bases and J by 2 bases, leaving 10 bases between them. The V gene's germline CDR1 is LNHDA and CDR2 SQIVND (reference sequence). This CDR3 is built from 14 residues. This entry belongs to a study of OX40 agonist ivuxolimab in advanced cancers. Whole-study context: The patients got ivuxolimab, which is an agonistic anti-OX40 (CD134) antibody. Study results and limitations: CD4+ and CD8+ T cells in blood underwent clonal expansion by week 6 at 0.1 to 3.0 mg/kg.

Exclusion of a patient followed from autoimmune disease history or systemic immunosuppression. Clones were sequenced by immunoSEQ multiplex PCR, and TCRdb holds only the in-frame ones, with some missing. The sample lists 20,000 or so clones; roughly 88% were seen once. The chain joins TRBV19 to TRBJ2-1, with a tentative D call TRBD2 (6 bases). The clonotype comes from an adult with an advanced solid tumor such as melanoma, head and neck, liver or kidney cancer. The sample in question was CD4+ or CD8+ T cells sorted from blood, obtained in a trial of the OX40 agonist ivuxolimab. The CDR3 sequence: CASSYSGAYNEQFF. CDR3 coding DNA: TGTGCCAGTAGTTACTCGGGGGCCTACAATGAGCAGTTCTTC. Drawing the rest from reference TRBV19 and TRBJ2-1, the complete variable domain is DGGITQSPKYLFRKEGQNVTLSCEQNLNHDAMYWYRQDPGQGLRLIYYSQIVNDFQKGDIAEGYSVSREKKESFPLTVTSAQKNPTAFYLCASSYSGAYNEQFFGPGTRLTVL.